A single sample is the source of the 11 T cell receptor beta chains below, sequenced in a study of cytomegalovirus exposure and HLA in healthy donors. The method was immunoSEQ multiplex PCR; TCRdb's version includes in-frame clones alone and lacks a portion of them. Of 100,000 to 130,000 clones listed, approximately 85% are singletons. The specimen was PBMCs. These receptor sequences come from a young woman in good health and CMV-seronegative.

J is TRBJ1-6 and V is TRBV7-6; D unclear. Germline V CDR1 and CDR2: SGHVS, FNYEAQ. The CDR3 runs to 12 residues. V was pared by 5 bases and J by 5 bases, with 4 bases between. The DNA of the CDR3 is TGTGCCAGCAGCAGCAATAATTCACCCCTCCACTTT. Translated, it gives CASSSNNSPLHF.

The rearrangement uses TRBV7-3 and TRBJ2-2; 7 bases agree with TRBD2. The V gene's germline CDR1 is SGHTA and CDR2 FQGTGA. Unmatched junction bases numbered 3, after V lost 0 bases and J lost 2 bases. The CDR3 covers 16 residues. This chain's CDR3 is CASSLTGTTNTGELFF. In nucleotides, the CDR3 is TGTGCCAGCAGCTTAACCGGGACTACAAACACCGGGGAGCTGTTTTTT.

The chain is built from TRBV5-1 and TRBJ2-5; D remains ambiguous. Germline CDR1 SGHRS, CDR2 YFSETQ. This CDR3 has 14 residues. Trimming shortened V by 0 bases and J by 4 bases, and 10 bases separated the two germline ends. The CDR3 sequence is CASSLGQALETQYF. In nucleotides, the CDR3 is TGCGCCAGCAGCTTGGGTCAGGCCCTAGAGACCCAGTACTTC.

Only one count was recorded for this clone. This chain connects TRBV11-2 to TRBJ2-1, with 7 bases lining up with TRBD1. Losses at the gene ends were 3 bases for V and 4 bases for J; bases not matched to a gene: 6. Germline V gene sequence: CDR1 SGHAT, CDR2 FQNNGV. The CDR3 runs 15 residues. The chain's CDR3 is CASSFTGQVYNEQFF. The CDR3 coding sequence is TGTGCCAGCAGCTTCACAGGACAGGTTTACAATGAGCAGTTCTTC.

This sequence joins TRBV4-1 and TRBJ2-3, with a possible D match to TRBD2 (5 bases). V dropped 0 bases and J dropped 6 bases, with 13 bases sitting between them. Germline V gives CDR1 MGHRA, CDR2 YSYEKL. The CDR3 spans 15 residues. CDR3 in amino acids: CASSQDHQGSDTQYF. The CDR3 region has the DNA TGCGCCAGCAGCCAAGATCATCAAGGGAGCGATACGCAGTATTTT.

The rearrangement uses TRBV9 and TRBJ2-1, with D uncertain. The V gene's germline CDR1 is SGDLS and CDR2 YYNGEE. The CDR3 loop spans 15 amino acids. Trimming took 0 bases from V and 4 from J, leaving 11 bases between them. CDR3 nucleotide sequence: TGTGCCAGCAGCGTAGGGGCAGCAGATTACAATGAGCAGTTCTTC. Amino acids: CASSVGAADYNEQFF.

The J gene is TRBJ1-1, the V gene TRBV6-5; 7 bases match TRBD1. Germline V gene data show CDR1 as MNHEY and CDR2 as SVGAGI. The ends lost 5 bases at V and 3 bases at J; junction bases unmatched: 9. The CDR3 spans 15 residues. Written as DNA, the CDR3 is TGTGCCAGCAGTCGGTCCGACAGGGCGGACACTGAAGCTTTCTTT. Its protein product is CASSRSDRADTEAFF.

This clone appeared once. V and J are TRBV4-1 and TRBJ2-6; no definite D call. The CDR3 has 16 residues. The V end was cut by 3 bases, the J end by 0 bases, with 9 bases between. CDR1 and CDR2 (germline): MGHRA, YSYEKL. The CDR3: CASSHDYSSGANVLTF. The CDR3 region has the DNA TGCGCCAGCAGCCACGATTACAGCTCTGGGGCCAACGTCCTGACTTTC.

The genes are TRBV6-5 and TRBJ1-1, with D hard to call. The CDR3 is 14 residues long. CDR1 and CDR2 (germline): MNHEY, SVGAGI. The V end lost 6 bases, the J end lost 1 base, and 12 bases lay between the germline ends. The CDR3, as DNA: TGTGCCAGCAGACAGTCGCAGTCGAACACTGAAGCTTTCTTT. This translates into CASRQSQSNTEAFF.

The rearrangement uses TRBV19 and TRBJ1-1; no firm D call. Germline V lookup: CDR1 LNHDA, CDR2 SQIVND (reference sequence). The V end lost 5 bases, the J end lost 4 bases, and 14 bases lay between the germline ends. The CDR3 has 14 amino acids. CDR3 sequence (DNA): TGTGCCAGTAGTGATGTGGGAGGGCGCACTGAAGCTTTCTTT. Residues: CASSDVGGRTEAFF. The full variable domain, with the rest looked up from reference TRBV19 and TRBJ1-1, is DGGITQSPKYLFRKEGQNVTLSCEQNLNHDAMYWYRQDPGQGLRLIYYSQIVNDFQKGDIAEGYSVSREKKESFPLTVTSAQKNPTAFYLCASSDVGGRTEAFFGQGTRLTVV.

The sample holds one count of this clone. The gene calls are TRBV4-1 and TRBJ1-4, with 9 bases fitting TRBD1. The CDR3 is 14 amino acids. Germline trimming cut 5 bases from V and 4 bases from J; bases unmatched to any gene: 2. The germline gives CDR1 MGHRA, CDR2 YSYEKL. The CDR3 is CASSGTGFNEKLFF. The CDR3 nucleotides read TGCGCCAGCAGCGGGACAGGGTTTAATGAAAAACTGTTTTTT.